The rows below give T cell receptor beta chains drawn from one sample of a study of response to subunit inactivated influenza vaccine. MiXCR, run by TCRdb on the RT-PCR reads, gives a single entry per CDR3 protein. This table has about 570,000 distinct CDR3 sequences, around 11% appearing once. Another study also made use of these data, one on T cells expressing NK-cell markers.

The sample in question was PBMCs from blood, obtained on the day of vaccination. Receptors were obtained from a man aged 50 to 59 who received an inactivated influenza vaccine. Each CDR3 is given with its conserved first and last residue. Fields, in order: clone size, D gene, J gene, V gene, CDR3 DNA, CDR3 protein. D genes are given only for firm matches. Clone sizes are given selectively: once, few, many, or a class where the clone is expanded.

once	-	TRBJ2-1	TRBV7-4	TGTGCCAGCAGCTTGGGACCTGACAATGAGCAGTTCTTC	CASSLGPDNEQFF
-	-	TRBJ2-3	TRBV5-6	TGTGCCAGCAGCTTGGTTTCCAGGGGCACAGATACGCAGTATTTT	CASSLVSRGTDTQYF
-	TRBD2	TRBJ2-3	TRBV29-1	TGCAGCGTTTCACTAGCGGGAGAGGTTGGAGATACGCAGTATTTT	CSVSLAGEVGDTQYF
many	-	TRBJ2-7	TRBV11-3	TGTGCCAGCAGCAGAGGACAGATCTACGAGCAGTACTTC	CASSRGQIYEQYF
few	TRBD2	TRBJ2-2	TRBV7-2	TGTGCCAGCAGCTTAGTTGGTAGCGGGAGTCCCGGGGAGCTGTTTTTT	CASSLVGSGSPGELFF
-	TRBD2	TRBJ2-3	TRBV7-9	TGTGCCAGCAGCAAGCTACTAGCGGCTAGCACAGATACGCAGTATTTT	CASSKLLAASTDTQYF
few	TRBD1	TRBJ2-4	TRBV5-1	TGCGCCAGCAGCTTGGAGACAGGGAAATTTGGCATTCAGTACTTC	CASSLETGKFGIQYF
-	-	TRBJ2-7	TRBV5-5	TGTGCCAGCAGCCGACGTCCTGCGACAGAGACCTACGAGCAGTACTTC	CASSRRPATETYEQYF
few	-	TRBJ2-1	TRBV7-9	TGTGCCAGCAGCGCAAGCCTTACCTCGAATGAGCAGTTCTTC	CASSASLTSNEQFF
many	-	TRBJ2-1	TRBV12-3/TRBV12-4	TGTGCCAGCAAACTAGAACATAGCTCCTACAATGAGCAGTTCTTC	CASKLEHSSYNEQFF
once	-	TRBJ2-2	TRBV4-2	TGTGCCAGCAGCCCGCGGACACCGGGCACCGGGGAGCTGTTTTTT	CASSPRTPGTGELFF
few	-	TRBJ1-5	TRBV7-8	TGTGCCAGCGGCCAGAGGGGAGGCAATCAGCCCCAGCATTTT	CASGQRGGNQPQHF
few	TRBD1	TRBJ2-7	TRBV6-2/TRBV6-3	TGTGCCAGCAGTTACTCGGCAGGGGGCTACGAGCAGTACTTC	CASSYSAGGYEQYF
-	-	TRBJ2-7	TRBV7-8	TGTGCCAGCAGCTTAAGCCAGCCGCTCGGCGAGCAGTACTTC	CASSLSQPLGEQYF
few	-	TRBJ1-1	TRBV5-1	TGCGCCAGCAGCTTCTGGGGCCCGGGCACTGAAGCTTTCTTT	CASSFWGPGTEAFF
-	-	TRBJ2-3	TRBV20-1	TGCAGTGCTGACGCGGGACAAATATACACAGATACGCAGTATTTT	CSADAGQIYTDTQYF
few	-	TRBJ2-7	TRBV7-2	TGTGCCAGCAGCTTAGTCGCGGGGGCCCTGTCTGGCCCCTACGAGCAGTACTTC	CASSLVAGALSGPYEQYF
many	-	TRBJ2-7	TRBV21-1	TGTGCCAGCAGCAAAGCTCGGCTAAGGTCTGACGAGCAGTACTTC	CASSKARLRSDEQYF
few	TRBD2	TRBJ2-3	TRBV20-1	TGCAGTGCAGGAGGCCCCGCGGGACTAGTATCAGATACGCAGTATTTT	CSAGGPAGLVSDTQYF
few	-	TRBJ1-1	TRBV15	TGTGCCACCAGCAGAGATCTGGGGCCAAATGAAGCTTTCTTT	CATSRDLGPNEAFF
-	TRBD1	TRBJ1-2	TRBV28	TGTGCCAGCAGCTCGGGACAGGGGGAAGCTAACTATGGCTACACCTTC	CASSSGQGEANYGYTF
-	-	TRBJ1-2	TRBV20-1	TGCAGTGCTAGAGATAGGGGGGCGTATGGCTACACCTTC	CSARDRGAYGYTF
-	-	TRBJ2-7	TRBV30	TGTGCCTGGAGTTTATACGGGGTCGGGGAGCAGTACTTC	CAWSLYGVGEQYF
-	TRBD1	TRBJ2-2	TRBV27	TGTGCCAGCAGTGGACAGGGGCCCGGGGAGCTGTTTTTT	CASSGQGPGELFF
few	-	TRBJ1-1	TRBV18	TGTGCCAGCTCACCACTGACAGATATTGCGAACACTGAAGCTTTCTTT	CASSPLTDIANTEAFF
few	-	TRBJ1-1	TRBV29-1	TGCAGCGTTCAGATGAACACTGAAGCTTTCTTT	CSVQMNTEAFF
-	-	TRBJ2-7	TRBV6-5	TGTGCCAGCAGTTACTCGGGTGATTCCTACGAGCAGTACTTC	CASSYSGDSYEQYF
few	TRBD1	TRBJ2-1	TRBV5-5	TGTGCCAGCAGCTTCCGACAGGGTTGGGACAATGAGCAGTTCTTC	CASSFRQGWDNEQFF